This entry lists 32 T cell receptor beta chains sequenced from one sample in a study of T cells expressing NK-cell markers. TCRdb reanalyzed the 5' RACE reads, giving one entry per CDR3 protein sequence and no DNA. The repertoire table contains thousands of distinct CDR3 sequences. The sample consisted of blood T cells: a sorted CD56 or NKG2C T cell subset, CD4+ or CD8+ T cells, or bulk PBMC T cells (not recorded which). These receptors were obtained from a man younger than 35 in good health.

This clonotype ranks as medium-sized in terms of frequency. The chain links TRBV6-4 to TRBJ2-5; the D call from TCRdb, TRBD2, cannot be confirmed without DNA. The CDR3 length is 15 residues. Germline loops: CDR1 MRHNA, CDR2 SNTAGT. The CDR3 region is CASSPGTSGSETQYF.

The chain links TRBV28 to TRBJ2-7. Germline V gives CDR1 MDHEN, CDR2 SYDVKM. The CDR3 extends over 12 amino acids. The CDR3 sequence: CASSSMTGEQYF.

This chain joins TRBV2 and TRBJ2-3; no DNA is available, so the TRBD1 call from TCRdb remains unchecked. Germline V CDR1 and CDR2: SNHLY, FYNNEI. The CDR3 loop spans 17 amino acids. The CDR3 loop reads CASSEVPLWGATDTQYF.

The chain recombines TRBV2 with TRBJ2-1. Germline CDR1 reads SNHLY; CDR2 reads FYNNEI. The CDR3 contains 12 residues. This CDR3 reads CASRKTTNEQFF. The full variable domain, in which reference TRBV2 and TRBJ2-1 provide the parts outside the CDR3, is EPEVTQTPSHQVTQMGQEVILRCVPISNHLYFYWYRQILGQKVEFLVSFYNNEISEKSEIFDDQFSVERPDGSNFTLKIRSTKLEDSAMYFCASRKTTNEQFFGPGTRLTVL.

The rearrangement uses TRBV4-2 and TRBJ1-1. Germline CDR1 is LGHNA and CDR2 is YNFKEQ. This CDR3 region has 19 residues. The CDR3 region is CASSRMRGQGQTMNTEAFF.

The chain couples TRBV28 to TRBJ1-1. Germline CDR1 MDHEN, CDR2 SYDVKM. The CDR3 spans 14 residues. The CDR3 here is CASSLWRWRAEAFF.

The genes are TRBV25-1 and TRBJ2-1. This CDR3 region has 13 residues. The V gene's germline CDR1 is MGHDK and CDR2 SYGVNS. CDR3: CASSEPAHNEQFF. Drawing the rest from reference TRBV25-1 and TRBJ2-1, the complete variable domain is EADIYQTPRYLVIGTGKKITLECSQTMGHDKMYWYQQDPGMELHLIHYSYGVNSTEKGDLSSESTVSRIRTEHFPLTLESARPSHTSQYLCASSEPAHNEQFFGPGTRLTVL.

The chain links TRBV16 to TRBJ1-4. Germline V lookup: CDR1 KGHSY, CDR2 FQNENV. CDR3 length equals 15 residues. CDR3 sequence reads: CASSQWSATNEKLFF.

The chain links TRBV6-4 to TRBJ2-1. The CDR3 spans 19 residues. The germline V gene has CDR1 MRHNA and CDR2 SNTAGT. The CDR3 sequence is CASSREALAIVSAYNEQFF.

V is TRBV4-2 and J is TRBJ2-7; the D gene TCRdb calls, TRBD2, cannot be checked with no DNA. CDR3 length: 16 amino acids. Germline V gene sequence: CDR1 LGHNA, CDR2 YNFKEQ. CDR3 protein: CASSQDIAGGIHEQYF.

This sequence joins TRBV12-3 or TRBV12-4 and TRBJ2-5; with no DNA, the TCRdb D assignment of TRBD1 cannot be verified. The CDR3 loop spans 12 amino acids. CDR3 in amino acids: CASSWDAQTQYF.

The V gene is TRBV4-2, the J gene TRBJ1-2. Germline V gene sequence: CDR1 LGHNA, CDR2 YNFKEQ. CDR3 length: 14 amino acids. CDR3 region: CASSPLGGNYGYTF.

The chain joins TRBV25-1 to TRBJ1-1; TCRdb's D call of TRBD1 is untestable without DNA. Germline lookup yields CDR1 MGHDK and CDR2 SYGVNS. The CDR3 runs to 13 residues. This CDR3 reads CASQRTENTEAFF.

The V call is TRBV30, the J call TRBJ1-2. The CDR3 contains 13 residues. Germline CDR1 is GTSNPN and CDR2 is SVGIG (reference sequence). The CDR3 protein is CAWRGRGDYGYTF.

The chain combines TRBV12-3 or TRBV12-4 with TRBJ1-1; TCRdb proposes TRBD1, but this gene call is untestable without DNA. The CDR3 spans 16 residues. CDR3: CASRHGTDPMNTEAFF.

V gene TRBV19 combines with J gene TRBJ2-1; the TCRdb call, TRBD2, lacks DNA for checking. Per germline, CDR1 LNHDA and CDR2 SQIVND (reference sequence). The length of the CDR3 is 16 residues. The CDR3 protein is CASSIAASGGNNEQFF.

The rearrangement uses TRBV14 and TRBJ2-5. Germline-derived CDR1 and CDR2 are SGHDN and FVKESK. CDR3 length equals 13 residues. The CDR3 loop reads CASSQSLPETQYF. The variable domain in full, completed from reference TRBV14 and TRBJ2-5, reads EAGVTQFPSHSVIEKGQTVTLRCDPISGHDNLYWYRRVMGKEIKFLLHFVKESKQDESGMPNNRFLAERTGGTYSTLKVQPAELEDSGVYFCASSQSLPETQYFGPGTRLLVL.

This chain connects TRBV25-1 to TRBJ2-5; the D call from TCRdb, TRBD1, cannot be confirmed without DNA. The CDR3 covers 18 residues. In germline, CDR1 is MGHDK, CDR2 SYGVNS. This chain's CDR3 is CASRTLGGGQGTQETQYF.

CDR3 sequence reads: CASSQLGWTHNEQFF. J is TRBJ2-1 and V is TRBV16. Germline CDR1 is KGHSY and CDR2 is FQNENV. The CDR3 contains 15 residues.

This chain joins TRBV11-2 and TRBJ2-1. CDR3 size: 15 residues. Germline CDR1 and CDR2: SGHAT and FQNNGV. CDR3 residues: CASSFTRSSYNEQFF. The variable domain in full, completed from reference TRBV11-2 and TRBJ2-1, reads EAGVAQSPRYKIIEKRQSVAFWCNPISGHATLYWYQQILGQGPKLLIQFQNNGVVDDSQLPKDRFSAERLKGVDSTLKIQPAKLEDSAVYLCASSFTRSSYNEQFFGPGTRLTVL.

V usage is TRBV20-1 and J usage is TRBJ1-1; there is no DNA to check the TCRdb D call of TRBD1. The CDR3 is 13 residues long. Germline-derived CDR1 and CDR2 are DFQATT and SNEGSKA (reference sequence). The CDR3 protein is CSAEDNRGFGAFF.

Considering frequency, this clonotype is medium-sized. The CDR3 sequence is CSVEDPGPPEEQFF. V usage is TRBV29-1 and J usage is TRBJ2-1; the TCRdb call, TRBD1, lacks DNA for checking. Germline V lookup: CDR1 SQVTM, CDR2 ANQGSEA. The CDR3 is 14 residues long.

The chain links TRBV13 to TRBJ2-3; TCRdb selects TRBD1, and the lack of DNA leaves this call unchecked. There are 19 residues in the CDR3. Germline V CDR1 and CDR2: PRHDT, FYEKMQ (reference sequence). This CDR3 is CASSHRTSGRGRGTDTQYF.

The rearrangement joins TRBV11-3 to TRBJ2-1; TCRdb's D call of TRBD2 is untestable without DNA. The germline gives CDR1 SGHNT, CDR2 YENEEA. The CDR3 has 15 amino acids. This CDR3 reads CASSPGTSSYNEQFF. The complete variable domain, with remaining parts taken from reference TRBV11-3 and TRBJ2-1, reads EAGVVQSPRYKIIEKKQPVAFWCNPISGHNTLYWYLQNLGQGPELLIRYENEEAVDDSQLPKDRFSAERLKGVDSTLKIQPAELGDSAVYLCASSPGTSSYNEQFFGPGTRLTVL.

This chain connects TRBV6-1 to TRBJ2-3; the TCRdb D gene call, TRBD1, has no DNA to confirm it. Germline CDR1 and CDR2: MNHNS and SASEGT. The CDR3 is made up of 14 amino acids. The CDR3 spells CASKGSGGADTQYF.

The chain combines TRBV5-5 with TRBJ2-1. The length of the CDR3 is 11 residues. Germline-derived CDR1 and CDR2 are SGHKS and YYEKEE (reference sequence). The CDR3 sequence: CASSWDNEQFF.

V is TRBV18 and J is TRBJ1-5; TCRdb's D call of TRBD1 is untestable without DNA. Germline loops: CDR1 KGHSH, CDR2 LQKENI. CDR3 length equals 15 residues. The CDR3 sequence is CASSVGTGLDQPQHF.

CDR3 sequence reads: CASSFPGLAYEQYF. This chain joins TRBV28 and TRBJ2-7; absent DNA, TCRdb's TRBD2 call cannot be checked. This CDR3 region has 14 residues. Per germline, CDR1 MDHEN and CDR2 SYDVKM.

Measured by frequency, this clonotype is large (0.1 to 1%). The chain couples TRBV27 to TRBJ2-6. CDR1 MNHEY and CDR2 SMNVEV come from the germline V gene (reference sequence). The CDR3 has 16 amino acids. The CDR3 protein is CASSFSLVAGANVLTF.

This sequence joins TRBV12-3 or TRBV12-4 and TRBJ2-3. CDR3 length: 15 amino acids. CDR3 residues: CASSLVERGTDTQYF.

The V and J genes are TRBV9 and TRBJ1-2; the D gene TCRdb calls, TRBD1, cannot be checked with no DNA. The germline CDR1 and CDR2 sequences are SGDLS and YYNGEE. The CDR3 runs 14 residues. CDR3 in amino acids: CASSGEDRSYGYTF. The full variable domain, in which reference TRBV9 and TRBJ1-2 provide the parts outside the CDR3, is DSGVTQTPKHLITATGQRVTLRCSPRSGDLSVYWYQQSLDQGLQFLIQYYNGEERAKGNILERFSAQQFPDLHSELNLSSLELGDSALYFCASSGEDRSYGYTFGSGTRLTVV.

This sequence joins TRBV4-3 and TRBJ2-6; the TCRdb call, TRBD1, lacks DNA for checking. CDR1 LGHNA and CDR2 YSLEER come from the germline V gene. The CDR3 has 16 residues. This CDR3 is CASSHSTGTGANVLTF.